These T cell receptor beta chains were read from a single sample in a study of identical twins. Each CDR3 protein gets one entry after TCRdb re-called the 5' RACE reads with MiXCR. The sample holds 570,000 or so distinct CDR3 sequences, approximately 9.6% seen once. Separately, the same data were catalogued under a study of yellow fever vaccine responses in identical twins.

Sequenced sample: PBMCs. All receptors come from a woman aged 18-29 years in good health. CDR3s include the opening cysteine and the closing phenylalanine or tryptophan. D genes are given only for firm matches. Some rows have no size entry. The others give once, few or many, or a class for an expanded clone.

cdr3_nt	cdr3_aa	d_call	clone_size	j_call	v_call
TGTGCCAGCAGCTCGTTAGCGGGGGGGCTCTACGAGCAGTACTTC	CASSSLAGGLYEQYF	TRBD2	many	TRBJ2-7	TRBV7-2
TGCGCCAGCAGCCACCCGACAGGGGGTTGGACTGAAGCTTTCTTT	CASSHPTGGWTEAFF	TRBD1	NA	TRBJ1-1	TRBV4-1
TGTGCCAGCAGTCAAGACACTTCTTTTAACTATGGCTACACCTTC	CASSQDTSFNYGYTF	NA	NA	TRBJ1-2	TRBV6-2/TRBV6-3
TGTGCCAGCAGTTCGCCGCGAGGGGCTTACTACAATGAGCAGTTCTTC	CASSSPRGAYYNEQFF	NA	NA	TRBJ2-1	TRBV6-5
TGTGCCAGCAGCCAAGAGGGGATCGGAAACACCATATATTTT	CASSQEGIGNTIYF	NA	few	TRBJ1-3	TRBV4-2
TGTGCCAGCAGGACGGGGACAGGGTGGATGTTTTTT	CASRTGTGWMFF	TRBD1	many	TRBJ1-4	TRBV12-3/TRBV12-4
TGCGCCAGCAGCTTGGAACTCCCTAGCTCCTACAATGAGCAGTTCTTC	CASSLELPSSYNEQFF	NA	few	TRBJ2-1	TRBV5-1
TGTGCCAGCAGCTCGGGGTGGGAGACCCAGTACTTC	CASSSGWETQYF	NA	NA	TRBJ2-5	TRBV7-8
TGCAGTGCTGAGCCGCGGGGTGAACACTACGAGCAGTACTTC	CSAEPRGEHYEQYF	NA	NA	TRBJ2-7	TRBV20-1
TGTGCCAGCAGTGAGAGTACGGGGGGCGCGGATCAGCCCCAGCATTTT	CASSESTGGADQPQHF	NA	few	TRBJ1-5	TRBV2
TGTGCCATCAGTGAGTCGTCAGGGGACAACCGAGAGACCCAGTACTTC	CAISESSGDNRETQYF	NA	many	TRBJ2-5	TRBV10-3
TGTGCCAGCAGCCCATACAAGTCCGGGGAGCTGTTTTTT	CASSPYKSGELFF	NA	few	TRBJ2-2	TRBV16
TGCAGCGTTGAGACTACCTTGGGATTCTCCTACGAGCAGTACTTC	CSVETTLGFSYEQYF	NA	NA	TRBJ2-7	TRBV29-1
TGCAGTGCTAGAGAACAGGGCCATGAGCAGTTCTTC	CSAREQGHEQFF	NA	few	TRBJ2-1	TRBV20-1
TGTGCCACCTCTAGAGTAGCCAAAAACATTCAGTACTTC	CATSRVAKNIQYF	NA	NA	TRBJ2-4	TRBV7-9
TGCAGTGCTAGAGATCTGGCCAGGGTCGGTGTTGAGGCTTTCTTT	CSARDLARVGVEAFF	NA	few	TRBJ1-1	TRBV20-1
TGTGCCAGCAGCGTACCGGGGGGGGGAGACACCGGGGAGCTGTTTTTT	CASSVPGGGDTGELFF	TRBD2	NA	TRBJ2-2	TRBV9
TGTGCCAGCAGAGAGGGACTAGCGGAGGCCGATACGCAGTATTTT	CASREGLAEADTQYF	TRBD2	few	TRBJ2-3	TRBV6-2/TRBV6-3
TGTGCCAGCAACCTCGGACGGAGGAAGATTGGCACCGGGGAGCTGTTTTTT	CASNLGRRKIGTGELFF	NA	NA	TRBJ2-2	TRBV12-3/TRBV12-4
TGTGCCAGCAGACTTCGGACTAGCGGGGGCACAGATACGCAGTATTTT	CASRLRTSGGTDTQYF	TRBD2	many	TRBJ2-3	TRBV2
TGTGCCAGCAGCTTAGCCACCGGGGAGCTGTTTTTT	CASSLATGELFF	NA	many	TRBJ2-2	TRBV7-9
TGTGCCAGCAGTCCGGGACAGGGGGCTGTAAATGAGCAGTTCTTC	CASSPGQGAVNEQFF	TRBD1	many	TRBJ2-1	TRBV6-4
TGCGCCAGCAGTGAGTCGATGGGATATGGCTACACCTTC	CASSESMGYGYTF	NA	NA	TRBJ1-2	TRBV10-1
TGTGCCGGTATGCTAGCGGGAGTGAACACCGGGGAGCTGTTTTTT	CAGMLAGVNTGELFF	TRBD2	NA	TRBJ2-2	TRBV7-9
TGTGCCACCAGCAGAGATCTGCGAAGCAATCAGCCCCAGCATTTT	CATSRDLRSNQPQHF	NA	many	TRBJ1-5	TRBV15
TGTGCCAGCAGTCAAACCTACGACTCCACCACGCAGTACTTC	CASSQTYDSTTQYF	NA	NA	TRBJ2-7	TRBV6-2/TRBV6-3
TGTGCCAGCAGGCAGCGCCGGGACAGTACCTACGAGCAGTACTTC	CASRQRRDSTYEQYF	TRBD1	few	TRBJ2-7	TRBV2
TGTGCCAGCAGCTATCGGGGGGGGTCGAACACCGGGGAGCTGTTTTTT	CASSYRGGSNTGELFF	TRBD2	few	TRBJ2-2	TRBV7-9
TGTGCCAGCAGCCAACAGAGCGGGACGACAGATACGCAGTATTTT	CASSQQSGTTDTQYF	TRBD2	NA	TRBJ2-3	TRBV14
TGTGCCAGCAGCGGGACAGGGGAGAACTACAATGAGCAGTTCTTC	CASSGTGENYNEQFF	TRBD1	few	TRBJ2-1	TRBV12-3/TRBV12-4
TGTGCCAGCAGTTCCGACAGGGCCGACACCGGGGAGCTGTTTTTT	CASSSDRADTGELFF	TRBD1	few	TRBJ2-2	TRBV6-5
TGCGCCAGCTCCGGGCTAGCGGGGTCCCAAGAGACCCAGTACTTC	CASSGLAGSQETQYF	TRBD2	many	TRBJ2-5	TRBV5-1
TGCCCCAGCAGCCCCTCGGTCTCTTGGGACGAGCAGTACTTC	CPSSPSVSWDEQYF	NA	NA	TRBJ2-7	TRBV4-3
TGTGCCAGCAGCCAAGAATTGGCTAACTACAATGAGCAGTTCTTC	CASSQELANYNEQFF	NA	many	TRBJ2-1	TRBV4-2
TGTGCCAGTATGAGGGGGGCCCTCCTGTTTGATGAGCAGTTCTTC	CASMRGALLFDEQFF	NA	many	TRBJ2-1	TRBV27
TGCGCCAGCAGCTTGGAAGGTAGCGCGCCCTACGAGCAGTACTTC	CASSLEGSAPYEQYF	NA	few	TRBJ2-7	TRBV5-1
TGTGCCAGTAGTATCGGGACTCTCCGCACAGATACGCAGTATTTT	CASSIGTLRTDTQYF	NA	few	TRBJ2-3	TRBV19
TGCAGTGCCACACCGCCCGGGAAGGGAGGGGAGCAGTTCTTC	CSATPPGKGGEQFF	TRBD2	NA	TRBJ2-1	TRBV20-1
TGCGCCAGCAGTTTTTGCGGGGGAGAAGAGACCCAGTACTTC	CASSFCGGEETQYF	TRBD2	few	TRBJ2-5	TRBV23-1
TGTGCCAGCAGCTCCCTTGGCGGGACAGGGTTGAGCTACGAGCAGTACTTC	CASSSLGGTGLSYEQYF	TRBD1	NA	TRBJ2-7	TRBV7-2
TGTGCCAGCAGCCAAACGGGGAGCTCCTACGAGCAGTACTTC	CASSQTGSSYEQYF	NA	many	TRBJ2-7	TRBV4-2